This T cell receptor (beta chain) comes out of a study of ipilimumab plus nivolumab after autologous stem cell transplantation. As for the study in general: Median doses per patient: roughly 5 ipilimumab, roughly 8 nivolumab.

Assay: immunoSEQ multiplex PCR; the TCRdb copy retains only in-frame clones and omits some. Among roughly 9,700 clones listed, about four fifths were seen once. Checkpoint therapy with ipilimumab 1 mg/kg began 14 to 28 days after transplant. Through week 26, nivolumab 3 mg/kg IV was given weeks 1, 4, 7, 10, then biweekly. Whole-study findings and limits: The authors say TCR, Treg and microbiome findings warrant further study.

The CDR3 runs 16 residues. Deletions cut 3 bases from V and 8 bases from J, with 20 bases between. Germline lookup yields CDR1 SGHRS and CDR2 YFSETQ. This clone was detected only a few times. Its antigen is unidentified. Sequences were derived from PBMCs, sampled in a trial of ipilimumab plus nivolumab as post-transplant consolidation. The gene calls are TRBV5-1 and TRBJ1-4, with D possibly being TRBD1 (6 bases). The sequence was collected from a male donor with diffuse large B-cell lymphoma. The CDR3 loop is CASSWRTGRSEEKLFF. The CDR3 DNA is TGCGCCAGCAGCTGGCGAACAGGGCGGAGTGAGGAAAAACTGTTTTTT.